This passage covers 5 T cell receptor beta chains from one sample sequenced in a study of cytomegalovirus exposure and HLA in healthy donors. 60 Vbeta and 13 Jbeta primers were used in PCR. The protocol was immunoSEQ multiplex PCR, while the TCRdb copy is restricted to in-frame clones and leaves out a portion. The sample lists some 50,000 clones, around 74% occurring once. Sequences were obtained from PBMCs. The receptors here all came from a man younger than 40 in good health and CMV-seronegative.

The V and J genes are TRBV5-1 and TRBJ2-7, with 10 bases lining up with TRBD2. The CDR3 length is 15 residues. Germline-derived CDR1 and CDR2 are SGHRS and YFSETQ. With V trimmed by 2 bases and J by 7 bases, 9 bases remained unmatched. The CDR3 coding sequence is TGCGCCAGCAGCTTAGCCCCTAGCGGGAGTTATGAGCAGTACTTC. This sequence encodes CASSLAPSGSYEQYF. Variable domain in full (rest from reference TRBV5-1 and TRBJ2-7): KAGVTQTPRYLIKTRGQQVTLSCSPISGHRSVSWYQQTPGQGLQFLFEYFSETQRNKGNFPGRFSGRQFSNSRSEMNVSTLELGDSALYLCASSLAPSGSYEQYFGPGTRLTVT.

The J gene is TRBJ2-3, the V gene TRBV6-5, with 8 nucleotides matching TRBD2. This CDR3 is 14 amino acids long. The V gene end was trimmed by 5 bases and the J gene end by 2 bases; junction bases not matched to a gene: 3. Germline CDR1 is MNHEY and CDR2 is SVGAGI. CDR3: CASSVAGNTDTQYF. The CDR3 DNA reads TGTGCCAGCAGTGTAGCGGGAAACACAGATACGCAGTATTTT.

This clone was seen once. This chain links TRBV5-4 with TRBJ2-2, with 9 nucleotides matching TRBD1. The CDR3 has 15 residues. Germline V gives CDR1 SGHNT, CDR2 YYREEE (reference sequence). V shed 0 bases, J shed 5 bases, and the junction held 2 bases outside the gene matches. The CDR3 coding sequence is TGTGCCAGCAGCTTGGTGACAGGGGGTACCGGGGAGCTGTTTTTT. Residues: CASSLVTGGTGELFF.

J is TRBJ2-7 and V is TRBV4-1; 10 bases map to TRBD2. This CDR3 is 13 amino acids long. V shed 2 bases and J 6 bases; nucleotides not matched to a gene: 1. Germline CDR1 reads MGHRA; CDR2 reads YSYEKL. The CDR3 here is CASSQRLAGEQYF. The CDR3 bases are TGCGCCAGCAGCCAAAGACTAGCGGGCGAGCAGTACTTC.

On this clone: A junction end diverges from the germline sequence, so it may reflect a read error. V gene TRBV25-1 combines with J gene TRBJ2-7, with 11 bases aligning to TRBD2. This CDR3 has 13 amino acids. In germline, CDR1 is MGHDK, CDR2 SYGVNS. Here the CDR3 DNA reads TGTGCCACCGGGACTAGCGGTTCTTACGGGCAGTACTTC. This sequence encodes CATGTSGSYGQYF.